Each of the 31 T cell receptor beta chains below was sequenced from the same sample in a study of blood T cell repertoires in COVID-19 (TCRdb year 2020). The library was built by means of the immunoSEQ multiplex PCR assay. The source is immuneACCESS, and TCRdb retained only in-frame sequences with V and J called. Part of the clones is not carried over; for the studies checked, unresolved V genes explain less than half of this, and the remainder is unexplained. This sample holds hundreds of thousands of clones; over 80% were observed only once. The ten top clones hold approximately 1.6% of the sample. The material sequenced was peripheral blood. These receptor sequences come from a woman between 35 and 50 years old who had recovered from COVID-19.

The chain links TRBV27 to TRBJ1-1, with TRBD1 identical over 7 bases. This CDR3 has 16 amino acids. After removal of 3 bases from V and 1 base from J, the junction contained 8 bases not matched to a gene. The germline CDR1 and CDR2 sequences are MNHEY and SMNVEV (reference sequence). CDR3 DNA: TGTGCCAGCAGTTTCCGCAGGGGGAGGAGGAACACTGAAGCTTTCTTT. It is translated as CASSFRRGRRNTEAFF.

The chain uses TRBV5-8 and TRBJ2-5; D is uncertain. This CDR3 region has 13 residues. The germline gives CDR1 SGHTS, CDR2 YDEGEE. V was cut by 0 bases and J by 5 bases, with 8 bases left in between. The CDR3 protein is CASSLDRWETQYF. DNA for the CDR3: TGTGCCAGCAGCTTGGACCGGTGGGAGACCCAGTACTTC.

As DNA, the CDR3 is TGCAGCGTTGAAACCGGGACAGGGGGCTCCTACAATGAGCAGTTCTTC. Amino acids: CSVETGTGGSYNEQFF. The chain recombines TRBV29-1 with TRBJ2-1; 11 nucleotides match TRBD1. CDR1 is SQVTM and CDR2 is ANQGSEA in the germline V gene. The CDR3 sequence is 16 residues long. The ends lost 2 bases at V and 0 bases at J; junction bases unmatched: 3.

The chain links TRBV30 to TRBJ1-5, with D perhaps matching TRBD1 (6 bases). This CDR3 contains 13 residues. V lost 1 base, J lost 3 bases, and 7 bases lay in between. Germline CDR1 is GTSNPN and CDR2 is SVGIG (reference sequence). This chain's CDR3 is CAWSGQVNQPQHF. The DNA of the CDR3 is TGTGCCTGGAGTGGACAGGTCAATCAGCCCCAGCATTTT.

The chain has TRBV18 and TRBJ1-4; 7 bases fit TRBD1. The CDR3 sequence is 15 residues long. In germline, CDR1 is KGHSH, CDR2 LQKENI. With V trimmed by 1 base and J by 8 bases, 7 bases remained unmatched. CDR3 sequence reads: CASSPQQGTGEKLFF. CDR3 sequence (DNA): TGTGCCAGCTCACCACAACAGGGGACTGGGGAAAAACTGTTTTTT.

The chain is built from TRBV9 and TRBJ1-2; 7 bases align to TRBD1. CDR1 and CDR2 (germline): SGDLS, YYNGEE. The CDR3 extends over 15 amino acids. Trimming at V came to 0 bases and at J to 5 bases, leaving 7 bases not matched to a gene. The CDR3 reads CASSVGSGGGYGYTF. DNA for the CDR3: TGTGCCAGCAGCGTAGGCTCAGGGGGTGGGTATGGCTACACCTTC.

The chain combines TRBV5-6 with TRBJ1-6; D is perhaps TRBD1 (6 bases). There are 16 residues in the CDR3. CDR1 is SGHDT, CDR2 YYEEEE, per germline. V lost 4 bases, J lost 14 bases, and 25 bases lay in between. The CDR3 protein is CASSRGREVGARTLHF. The CDR3 nucleotides are TGTGCCAGCAGCCGGGGAAGGGAAGTGGGGGCCAGGACCCTCCACTTT. The complete variable domain, with remaining parts taken from reference TRBV5-6 and TRBJ1-6, reads DAGVTQSPTHLIKTRGQQVTLRCSPKSGHDTVSWYQQALGQGPQFIFQYYEEEERQRGNFPDRFSGHQFPNYSSELNVNALLLGDSALYLCASSRGREVGARTLHFGNGTRLTVT.

In DNA, the CDR3 is TGTGCCAGTAGTATCTCCGGGAGGGACACTGAAGCTTTCTTT. Residues: CASSISGRDTEAFF. The J gene is TRBJ1-1, the V gene TRBV19, with D hard to call. V dropped 3 bases and J dropped 3 bases, with 11 bases sitting between them. Per germline, CDR1 LNHDA and CDR2 SQIVND (reference sequence). CDR3 length: 14 amino acids.

The V and J genes are TRBV5-1 and TRBJ2-1; D not resolved. V dropped 5 bases and J dropped 0 bases, with 6 bases sitting between them. Germline V CDR1 and CDR2: SGHRS, YFSETQ. There are 13 residues in the CDR3. DNA of the CDR3: TGCGCCAGCAGGGTCAGCTCCTACAATGAGCAGTTCTTC. Its translation is CASRVSSYNEQFF.

This chain connects TRBV12-3 or TRBV12-4 to TRBJ2-5; D call uncertain. The CDR3 sequence is 11 residues long. Trimming left V 5 bases short and J 3 bases short, with 4 bases between. Here the CDR3 DNA reads TGTGCCAGCAGTCACAAAGAGACCCAGTACTTC. It translates to CASSHKETQYF.

The chain carries TRBV30 and TRBJ2-3; a weak D match, TRBD2 (6 bases). V dropped 0 bases and J dropped 1 base, with 17 bases sitting between them. CDR3 length: 17 amino acids. CDR1 is GTSNPN, CDR2 SVGIG, per germline (reference sequence). Written as DNA, the CDR3 is TGTGCCTGGAGTGTAATCTCGGGAGCTCACGGCACAGATACGCAGTATTTT. Its protein product is CAWSVISGAHGTDTQYF.

The chain is built from TRBV9 and TRBJ2-2; possible D gene TRBD2, 6 bases. The CDR3 has 16 amino acids. The V gene's germline CDR1 is SGDLS and CDR2 YYNGEE. Deletions cut 1 base from V and 0 bases from J, with 10 bases between. In DNA, the CDR3 is TGTGCCAGCAGCGTAAGGCGGGGAGCGAACACCGGGGAGCTGTTTTTT. This sequence encodes CASSVRRGANTGELFF.

J is TRBJ1-2 and V is TRBV27, with TRBD1 matching over 8 bases. The CDR3 has 14 residues. CDR1 MNHEY and CDR2 SMNVEV come from the germline V gene (reference sequence). J gave up 6 bases and V 4 bases, and 7 bases lay outside the gene matches. CDR3 residues: CASSSSGGAHGYTF. Here the CDR3 DNA reads TGTGCCAGCAGTTCCTCAGGGGGCGCTCATGGCTACACCTTC.

V gene TRBV5-1 combines with J gene TRBJ2-3; D is possibly TRBD1 (6 bases). This CDR3 is 15 amino acids long. The germline V and J ends were trimmed by 2 bases and 4 bases, with 14 bases remaining between them. CDR1 and CDR2 (germline): SGHRS, YFSETQ. The CDR3 protein is CASSLQGLNPDTQYF. The CDR3 DNA reads as TGCGCCAGCAGCTTACAGGGATTAAACCCAGATACGCAGTATTTT.

The chain joins TRBV11-3 to TRBJ2-1; D possibly corresponds to TRBD2 (7 bases). V dropped 1 base and J dropped 8 bases, with 15 bases sitting between them. This CDR3 spans 15 amino acids. The germline gives CDR1 SGHNT, CDR2 YENEEA. This chain's CDR3 is CASSLGGGTGDEQFF. In nucleotides, the CDR3 is TGTGCCAGCAGCTTAGGGGGGGGCACGGGTGATGAGCAGTTCTTC.

The chain couples TRBV7-9 to TRBJ2-7; D gene unclear. The CDR3 loop spans 12 amino acids. Germline CDR1 is SEHNR and CDR2 is FQNEAQ (reference sequence). Between the trimmed V and J ends, which lost 5 bases and 7 bases, there was a span of 12 bases. CDR3 in DNA: TGTGCCAGCAGCGTTACTTGGTGGGAGCAGTACTTC. Translating it yields CASSVTWWEQYF.

The rearrangement joins TRBV4-1 to TRBJ1-5, with 7 positions matching TRBD1. CDR1 is MGHRA and CDR2 is YSYEKL in the germline V gene. CDR3 length: 15 residues. J lost 1 base, V lost 4 bases, and 4 bases had no gene match. CDR3 DNA: TGCGCCAGCAGCCGCGACAGGGCCAGCAATCAGCCCCAGCATTTT. This encodes CASSRDRASNQPQHF.

This clone occurred a few times. The same CDR3 is also encoded by other DNA sequences in this sample. The chain couples TRBV9 to TRBJ2-7; 7 bases map to TRBD2. Germline CDR1 SGDLS, CDR2 YYNGEE. V lost 0 bases to trimming and J lost 0 bases; unmatched junction nucleotides: 3. The CDR3 runs to 15 residues. The DNA for the CDR3 is TGTGCCAGCAGCGTAGCGGGGGGATACTCCTACGAGCAGTACTTC. Its translation is CASSVAGGYSYEQYF.

The chain uses TRBV5-1 and TRBJ2-7; TRBD1 agrees at 7 bases. V was clipped by 1 base and J by 2 bases; unmatched bases: 9. This CDR3 has 16 residues. Germline CDR1 SGHRS, CDR2 YFSETQ. As DNA, the CDR3 is TGCGCCAGCAGCTTGCTCCACGGGACAGACCCCTACGAGCAGTACTTC. It is translated as CASSLLHGTDPYEQYF. The variable domain in full, completed from reference TRBV5-1 and TRBJ2-7, reads KAGVTQTPRYLIKTRGQQVTLSCSPISGHRSVSWYQQTPGQGLQFLFEYFSETQRNKGNFPGRFSGRQFSNSRSEMNVSTLELGDSALYLCASSLLHGTDPYEQYFGPGTRLTVT.

V and J are TRBV4-2 and TRBJ2-3; 10 positions agree with TRBD2. Losses at the gene ends were 3 bases for V and 3 bases for J; bases not matched to a gene: 3. The CDR3 is 15 residues long. Germline V gene sequence: CDR1 LGHNA, CDR2 YNFKEQ. The CDR3 DNA follows: TGTGCCAGCAGCCAGTGGACTAGCGGTACAGATACGCAGTATTTT. Its translation: CASSQWTSGTDTQYF.

V usage is TRBV5-6 and J usage is TRBJ1-6; D remains ambiguous. The CDR3 extends over 13 amino acids. CDR1 and CDR2 (germline): SGHDT, YYEEEE. The V and J ends lost 4 bases and 11 bases respectively, with 13 bases between them. The CDR3 sequence: CASSNLPGTPLHF. The CDR3 coding sequence is TGTGCCAGCAGCAACCTACCAGGTACACCCCTCCACTTT.

The chain links TRBV6-2 or TRBV6-3 to TRBJ2-1, with 8 bases matching TRBD2. Trimming took 5 bases from V and 3 from J; bases not matched to a gene: 12. This CDR3 comprises 17 residues. Germline V gene lookup returns CDR1 MNHEY and CDR2 SVGEGT. The CDR3 protein is CASSVERSGVIYNEQFF. CDR3 nucleotides: TGTGCCAGCAGTGTTGAACGTAGCGGGGTAATCTACAATGAGCAGTTCTTC.

The chain combines TRBV6-4 with TRBJ2-1; TRBD2 agrees at 7 bases. The V and J ends lost 0 bases and 8 bases, in that order; junction bases with no gene match: 13. This CDR3 is built from 17 residues. Germline V gene data show CDR1 as MRHNA and CDR2 as SNTAGT. The CDR3 DNA is TGTGCCAGCAGTGACTCAGGGAGCGGGGCCCGACGCGATGAGCAGTTCTTC. This codes for CASSDSGSGARRDEQFF.

The chain links TRBV19 to TRBJ1-4, with 10 positions matching TRBD1. The CDR3 covers 14 residues. V lost 5 bases to trimming and J lost 8 bases; unmatched junction nucleotides: 5. Germline CDR1 LNHDA, CDR2 SQIVND (reference sequence). Written as DNA, the CDR3 is TGTGCCAGTAGTCAAGGACAGGGGGGCGAAAAACTGTTTTTT. Translating gives CASSQGQGGEKLFF.

CDR3 nucleotide sequence: TGTGCCAGCAGCTTTGGGCGAAGCTCCTACAATGAGCAGTTCTTC. Translation: CASSFGRSSYNEQFF. The rearrangement joins TRBV7-8 to TRBJ2-1; no clear D gene. V gave up 3 bases and J gave up 0 bases, with 9 bases separating them. Germline CDR1 SGHVS, CDR2 FQNEAQ. This CDR3 is 15 amino acids long.

The rearrangement joins TRBV5-6 to TRBJ1-5; TRBD1 matches at 9 bases. The J segment lost 7 bases and the V segment lost 3 bases, leaving 8 bases of the junction unmatched. Per the germline V gene, CDR1 is SGHDT and CDR2 is YYEEEE. The CDR3 runs to 15 residues. The CDR3 nucleotides are TGTGCCAGCAGCTACCGGGACAGGGTCGACCAGCCCCAGCATTTT. Translating gives CASSYRDRVDQPQHF.

V usage is TRBV5-8 and J usage is TRBJ2-1; TRBD2 aligns across 9 bases. The junction had 2 bases not matched to a gene; V was cut back by 3 bases and J by 1 base. The germline CDR1 and CDR2 sequences are SGHTS and YDEGEE. The CDR3 runs 15 residues. The CDR3 region is CASSSSGESYNEQFF. As DNA, the CDR3 is TGTGCCAGCAGCTCTAGCGGGGAATCCTACAATGAGCAGTTCTTC.

The chain joins TRBV3-1 (or the pseudogene TRBV3-2) to TRBJ1-1; D is undetermined. In germline, CDR1 is LGHDT, CDR2 YNNKEL (reference sequence). This CDR3 is built from 12 residues. V shed 2 bases and J shed 3 bases, with 4 bases lying between them. DNA of the CDR3: TGTGCCAGCAGCCAACGGTACACTGAAGCTTTCTTT. It is translated as CASSQRYTEAFF.

V is TRBV2 and J is TRBJ1-1; possible D gene TRBD1, 5 bases. The CDR3 runs 16 residues. Germline V lookup: CDR1 SNHLY, CDR2 FYNNEI. Trimming removed 0 bases from V and 1 base from J, with 12 bases in between. This chain's CDR3 is CASSEARKGSNTEAFF. CDR3 coding DNA: TGTGCCAGCAGTGAAGCGCGGAAGGGGTCGAACACTGAAGCTTTCTTT. Drawing the rest from reference TRBV2 and TRBJ1-1, the complete variable domain is EPEVTQTPSHQVTQMGQEVILRCVPISNHLYFYWYRQILGQKVEFLVSFYNNEISEKSEIFDDQFSVERPDGSNFTLKIRSTKLEDSAMYFCASSEARKGSNTEAFFGQGTRLTVV.

The gene calls are TRBV29-1 and TRBJ1-1; no clear D gene. Per the germline V gene, CDR1 is SQVTM and CDR2 is ANQGSEA. There are 13 residues in the CDR3. Deletions cut 7 bases from V and 1 base from J, with 13 bases between. CDR3 residues: CSGRDISNTEAFF. The CDR3 DNA is TGCAGCGGGAGGGATATTTCGAACACTGAAGCTTTCTTT.

The chain joins TRBV7-6 to TRBJ2-2; possible D gene TRBD2, 5 bases. V was pared by 3 bases and J by 4 bases, with 12 bases between. The length of the CDR3 is 15 residues. Per germline, CDR1 SGHVS and CDR2 FNYEAQ. The CDR3 region has the DNA TGTGCCAGCAGCTTGGGGAGCGTCTCCACCGGGGAGCTGTTTTTT. It specifies CASSLGSVSTGELFF. The whole variable domain, filled in from reference TRBV7-6 and TRBJ2-2, reads GAGVSQSPRYKVTKRGQDVALRCDPISGHVSLYWYRQALGQGPEFLTYFNYEAQQDKSGLPNDRFSAERPEGSISTLTIQRTEQRDSAMYRCASSLGSVSTGELFFGEGSRLTVL.